The present TCR beta chain was sequenced within a study of shared clonotypes between healthy human individuals. Study-wide results and caveats: Non-shared clonotypes showed lower generation probabilities than clonotypes common to all four donors.

This CDR3 is 14 amino acids long. With 3 bases removed from V and 4 bases from J, the gap between germline ends came to 12 bases. The germline V gene has CDR1 SNHLY and CDR2 FYNNEI. Comments on this clone: What it binds is unknown.

The method was immunoSEQ multiplex PCR; TCRdb's version includes in-frame clones alone and lacks a portion of them. This sample has over 2 million clones, with 85% to 95% found just once. The V call is TRBV2, the J call TRBJ2-5; D could derive from TRBD1 or TRBD2 (5 bases each). Input material: naive CD4+ T cells sorted from blood. The subset denotes: CD45RA+ positively selected. This clonotype was obtained from a man between 18 and 35 years old in good health. The CDR3: CASSDFPGRETQYF. In nucleotides, the CDR3 is TGTGCCAGCAGTGATTTCCCAGGGAGAGAGACCCAGTACTTC.